These 27 T cell receptor beta chains were all obtained from the same sample, sequenced in a study of T cells in Graves' hyperthyroidism and ophthalmopathy. The source material, RNA transcripts, was used to amplify TCR beta CDR3 regions. The HTBI primer set drove a first-round RT-PCR of the TCR CDR3. TCRdb re-analysed the multiplex PCR reads in MiXCR, keeping a single row per CDR3 protein. Among about 160,000 distinct CDR3 sequences listed, just under 9.5% were seen once. Material for sequencing was blood. Every receptor here comes from a woman aged 18-29 years with Graves' hyperthyroidism that later progressed to Graves' ophthalmopathy.

This clonotype was counted at least ten times. The chain joins TRBV2 to TRBJ2-1; TRBD1 matches at 9 bases. Per germline, CDR1 SNHLY and CDR2 FYNNEI. CDR3 length: 15 residues. Unmatched junction bases numbered 10, after V lost 6 bases and J lost 7 bases. DNA for the CDR3: TGTGCCAGCAGAGGCGGGACAGGGAAACGGAATGAGCAGTTCTTC. It codes for CASRGGTGKRNEQFF.

In its sample, this clonotype was seen many times. The chain couples TRBV9 to TRBJ1-5; D ambiguous. Germline V gene sequence: CDR1 SGDLS, CDR2 YYNGEE. Between the trimmed V and J ends, which lost 7 bases and 6 bases, there was a span of 14 bases. The length of the CDR3 is 13 residues. The CDR3 nucleotides read TGTGCCAGCCCCAGGTTTTGGCTTCAGCCCCAGCATTTT. It translates to CASPRFWLQPQHF.

This clonotype was observed at least ten times. The chain links TRBV9 to TRBJ1-1; TRBD1 matches at 11 bases. After removal of 0 bases from V and 8 bases from J, the junction contained 6 bases not matched to a gene. The CDR3 has 15 amino acids. Looked up from germline, CDR1 is SGDLS and CDR2 is YYNGEE. DNA for the CDR3: TGTGCCAGCAGCGTAGTAAGGACAGGGGGCGCGGAAGCTTTCTTT. Its translation: CASSVVRTGGAEAFF.

This clonotype showed up many times. The chain joins TRBV5-1 to TRBJ2-2; tentative D call: TRBD2 (6 bases). Germline CDR1 is SGHRS and CDR2 is YFSETQ. Trimming cost V 2 bases and J 1 base, with 12 bases left between them. The CDR3 runs to 16 residues. The CDR3 nucleotides read TGCGCCAGCAGCTTCGGGAGCGGAGGGAACACCGGGGAGCTGTTTTTT. Translated, it gives CASSFGSGGNTGELFF.

This clonotype was detected ten times or more. V is TRBV11-2 and J is TRBJ1-1; D may be TRBD1 (5 bases). Per the germline V gene, CDR1 is SGHAT and CDR2 is FQNNGV. V was shortened by 5 bases and J by 1 base, with 11 bases between the two germline ends. The CDR3 totals 14 residues. The CDR3 is CASSPDRGNTEAFF. The CDR3, as DNA: TGTGCCAGCAGCCCCGACAGAGGGAACACTGAAGCTTTCTTT.

This clonotype showed up many times. The V call is TRBV28, the J call TRBJ1-1, with 9 nucleotides matching TRBD1. The CDR3 spans 15 residues. The J segment lost 4 bases and the V segment lost 10 bases, leaving 13 bases of the junction unmatched. Per the germline V gene, CDR1 is MDHEN and CDR2 is SYDVKM. The CDR3: CATDSPGQGRTEAFF. Written as DNA, the CDR3 is TGTGCCACCGATTCACCGGGACAGGGACGCACTGAAGCTTTCTTT. Combining the CDR3 with reference TRBV28 and TRBJ1-1 gives the whole variable domain DVKVTQSSRYLVKRTGEKVFLECVQDMDHENMFWYRQDPGLGLRLIYFSYDVKMKEKGDIPEGYSVSREKKERFSLILESASTNQTSMYLCATDSPGQGRTEAFFGQGTRLTVV.

Points on this clonotype: This sequence may be a read error, since a much larger clone differs from it by one base. This chain connects TRBV6-1 to TRBJ2-1; 7 nucleotides line up with TRBD2. This CDR3 is 16 amino acids long. Germline V CDR1 and CDR2: MNHNS, SASEGT. DNA of the CDR3: TGTGCCAGCGGTGAATTTTTGGCTAGCGGTTACAATGAGCAGTTCTTC. Its translation is CASGEFLASGYNEQFF.

This clonotype was seen repeatedly, ten times or more. This sequence joins TRBV6-1 and TRBJ2-7; 7 bases are shared with TRBD2. This CDR3 comprises 15 residues. After removal of 0 bases from V and 5 bases from J, the junction contained 7 bases not matched to a gene. CDR1 is MNHNS, CDR2 SASEGT, per germline. The CDR3 protein is CASSEALAEPHEQYF. The CDR3 DNA sequence: TGTGCCAGCAGTGAAGCCCTAGCGGAACCTCACGAGCAGTACTTC.

This clonotype occurred many times. The genes are TRBV25-1 and TRBJ2-2; D is unresolved. The CDR3 sequence is 16 residues long. The germline CDR1 and CDR2 sequences are MGHDK and SYGVNS. With 1 base removed from V and 3 bases from J, the gap between germline ends came to 12 bases. In nucleotides, the CDR3 is TGTGCCAGCAGTGAATTGAAGTTGGCGGACACCGGGGAGCTGTTTTTT. Translating gives CASSELKLADTGELFF.

The table lists this clonotype with many counts. The chain carries TRBV2 and TRBJ1-2; D gene ambiguous. Germline V lookup: CDR1 SNHLY, CDR2 FYNNEI. The V gene lost 6 bases and the J gene lost 2 bases, with 13 bases spanning the gap. The CDR3 has 14 residues. The CDR3 reads CASRTDGVNYGYTF. The CDR3 bases are TGTGCCAGCAGAACCGACGGCGTGAACTATGGCTACACCTTC.

This chain connects TRBV5-1 to TRBJ2-5; maybe TRBD1 (6 bases). Germline V gene sequence: CDR1 SGHRS, CDR2 YFSETQ. The CDR3 extends over 14 amino acids. Deletions cut 5 bases from V and 5 bases from J, with 16 bases between. This CDR3 reads CASRQGFATETQYF. The CDR3 coding sequence is TGCGCCAGCAGACAGGGCTTCGCAACGGAGACCCAGTACTTC.

This clonotype has at least ten counts. V usage is TRBV11-2 and J usage is TRBJ2-1; TRBD2 might be the D (5 bases). Germline V gene data show CDR1 as SGHAT and CDR2 as FQNNGV. This CDR3 spans 15 amino acids. V lost 7 bases, J lost 1 base, and 14 bases lay in between. The CDR3 region has the DNA TGTGCCAGCACCGGGGTTTTGGTTTCCTACAATGAGCAGTTCTTC. Amino acid sequence: CASTGVLVSYNEQFF.

Only a few counts were recorded for this clonotype. CDR3 nucleotide sequence: TGTGCCAGTAGTATAAGTGAACAGTCCTACGAGCAGTACTTC. It specifies CASSISEQSYEQYF. The chain carries TRBV19 and TRBJ2-7; D gene ambiguous. The CDR3 is made up of 14 amino acids. Trimming cost V 2 bases and J 1 base, with 9 bases left between them. CDR1 is LNHDA, CDR2 SQIVND, per germline (reference sequence). Filled out from reference TRBV19 and TRBJ2-7, the complete variable domain reads DGGITQSPKYLFRKEGQNVTLSCEQNLNHDAMYWYRQDPGQGLRLIYYSQIVNDFQKGDIAEGYSVSREKKESFPLTVTSAQKNPTAFYLCASSISEQSYEQYFGPGTRLTVT.

In this sample, this clonotype turned up many times. V and J are TRBV7-2 and TRBJ1-1; D not certain. The CDR3 has 14 residues. Germline V gene sequence: CDR1 SGHTA, CDR2 FQGNSA. V was cut by 2 bases and J by 0 bases, with 7 bases left in between. The CDR3 protein is CASSLNNLNTEAFF. The CDR3 DNA sequence: TGTGCCAGCAGCTTAAACAACCTGAACACTGAAGCTTTCTTT.

This clonotype has at least ten counts. The V and J genes are TRBV12-3 or TRBV12-4 and TRBJ1-5; unclear D gene. V shed 6 bases and J shed 2 bases, with 17 bases lying between them. There are 16 residues in the CDR3. The DNA for the CDR3 is TGTGCCAGCAGCCTAGGCGTGGGTTTCGGCAATCAGCCCCAGCATTTT. This encodes CASSLGVGFGNQPQHF.

This clonotype was seen ten or more times. The CDR3 DNA is TGTGCCAGCAGCTTAGCGAATTCACCCCTCCACTTT. It is translated as CASSLANSPLHF. This sequence joins TRBV7-8 and TRBJ1-6; D unresolved. Germline V gene lookup returns CDR1 SGHVS and CDR2 FQNEAQ. Trimming shortened V by 0 bases and J by 7 bases, and 1 base separated the two germline ends. The CDR3 is 12 residues long.

This clonotype was seen only a few times. The V gene is TRBV24-1, the J gene TRBJ2-2; possible D gene TRBD1, 5 bases. CDR3 length equals 14 residues. Germline CDR1 is KGHDR and CDR2 is SFDVKD. The V and J ends lost 4 bases and 5 bases respectively, with 10 bases between them. The CDR3 protein is CATSDHYRTGELFF. The CDR3 DNA follows: TGTGCCACCAGTGACCACTACAGGACCGGGGAGCTGTTTTTT.

This chain connects TRBV19 to TRBJ2-5, with 10 positions matching TRBD1. Germline lookup yields CDR1 LNHDA and CDR2 SQIVND (reference sequence). After removal of 6 bases from V and 5 bases from J, the junction contained 9 bases not matched to a gene. The CDR3 covers 15 residues. The CDR3 bases are TGTGCCAGTAGCCTAGGGGGACAGGGGTGGGAGACCCAGTACTTC. As protein: CASSLGGQGWETQYF.

At least ten counts were recorded for this clonotype. The chain joins TRBV20-1 to TRBJ1-2; 9 positions agree with TRBD1. V was clipped by 5 bases and J by 6 bases; unmatched bases: 7. This CDR3 contains 13 residues. Germline V CDR1 and CDR2: DFQATT, SNEGSKA (reference sequence). CDR3 sequence: CSALDRGANGYTF. The CDR3 bases are TGCAGTGCTTTAGACAGGGGGGCTAATGGCTACACCTTC.

This clonotype showed up many times. This chain uses TRBV12-3 or TRBV12-4 with TRBJ2-3; no reliable D call. The CDR3 has 13 residues. With 6 bases removed from V and 6 bases from J, the gap between germline ends came to 13 bases. The CDR3 sequence: CASRLQMGDTQYF. Written as DNA, the CDR3 is TGTGCCAGCAGGCTCCAGATGGGGGATACGCAGTATTTT.

This clonotype appeared many times. The chain is built from TRBV7-9 and TRBJ1-1, with D unresolved. CDR1 is SEHNR, CDR2 FQNEAQ, per germline (reference sequence). V dropped 2 bases and J dropped 1 base, with 11 bases sitting between them. The CDR3 contains 15 residues. CDR3 amino acids: CASSLIVVRNTEAFF. The CDR3, as DNA: TGTGCCAGCAGCTTAATCGTCGTACGGAACACTGAAGCTTTCTTT.

A few counts support this clonotype. It may be a read error: a sequence one base away is much more abundant. The rearrangement uses TRBV7-9 and TRBJ1-1; possible D gene TRBD1, 6 bases. Germline V CDR1 and CDR2: SEHNR, FQNEAQ (reference sequence). There are 14 residues in the CDR3. DNA for the CDR3: TGTGCCAGCAGCTTGGACAGACTGAACACTGAAGTTTTCTTT. Protein sequence: CASSLDRLNTEVFF. The variable domain in full, with the rest retrieved from reference TRBV7-9 and TRBJ1-1, is DTGVSQNPRHKITKRGQNVTFRCDPISEHNRLYWYRQTLGQGPEFLTYFQNEAQLEKSRLLSDRFSAERPKGSFSTLEIQRTEQGDSAMYLCASSLDRLNTEVFFGQGTRLTVV.

This clonotype came up a few times. The J gene is TRBJ2-5, the V gene TRBV9; D could derive from TRBD1 or TRBD2 (5 bases each). The CDR3 spans 14 residues. V was clipped by 0 bases and J by 2 bases, with 8 bases between them. CDR1 is SGDLS, CDR2 YYNGEE, per germline. This CDR3 is CASSVGGSQETQYF. Here the CDR3 DNA reads TGTGCCAGCAGCGTAGGGGGGAGTCAAGAGACCCAGTACTTC.

This clonotype was observed many times. The chain couples TRBV15 to TRBJ2-2; 9 bases are a match to TRBD1. After removal of 1 base from V and 3 bases from J, the junction contained 0 bases not matched to a gene. Germline CDR1 is LNHNV and CDR2 is YYDKDF (reference sequence). This CDR3 contains 15 residues. CDR3 amino acids: CATSRGTGDTGELFF. Written as DNA, the CDR3 is TGTGCCACCAGCAGAGGGACAGGGGACACCGGGGAGCTGTTTTTT.

Many counts were recorded for this clonotype. The CDR3: CASSEFPGTAEAFF. The DNA of the CDR3 is TGTGCCAGCAGTGAGTTCCCGGGGACGGCTGAAGCTTTCTTT. This chain uses TRBV2 with TRBJ1-1, with a possible D match to TRBD1 (5 bases). Germline V lookup: CDR1 SNHLY, CDR2 FYNNEI. The CDR3 has 14 residues. V was cut by 3 bases and J by 6 bases, with 14 bases left in between.

In this sample, this clonotype turned up many times. This chain joins TRBV2 and TRBJ1-1; no definite D call. Germline CDR1 and CDR2: SNHLY and FYNNEI. The V end was cut by 6 bases, the J end by 0 bases, with 5 bases between. CDR3 length equals 12 residues. The CDR3: CASREMNTEAFF. CDR3 DNA sequence: TGTGCCAGCAGGGAGATGAACACTGAAGCTTTCTTT.

This clonotype was recorded many times. The chain uses TRBV7-2 and TRBJ1-2; 8 bases align to TRBD1. Per germline, CDR1 SGHTA and CDR2 FQGNSA. Trimming removed 4 bases from V and 5 bases from J; junction bases left unmatched: 6. The CDR3 consists of 14 residues. CDR3 residues: CASSSRDRPYGYTF. The CDR3 DNA is TGTGCCAGCAGCTCCCGGGACAGGCCTTATGGCTACACCTTC.